A selection of T cell receptor beta chains follows, all from one sample in a study of T cells in localized non-small cell lung cancer. Only in-frame clones appear in the TCRdb table, and some are missing; sequencing was by immunoSEQ multiplex PCR. The data show 41,000 or so clones, 88% seen once. This specimen consisted of peripheral blood, obtained before any cancer treatment. All receptors derive from a female donor over 55 with stage I squamous cell lung carcinoma. Each CDR3 is given with its conserved first and last residue. The D gene is left open where the match is weak. The size entry is marked missing in some rows and otherwise reads once, few, many or a size class.

clone_size	v_call	d_call	j_call	cdr3_nt	cdr3_aa
-	TRBV5-1	-	TRBJ2-2	TGCGCCAGCAGCCTAGGGACATCCGGAACCGGGGAGCTGTTTTTT	CASSLGTSGTGELFF
-	TRBV7-9	-	TRBJ2-5	TGTGCCAGCAGCCCCGGGACACTAGAGACCCAGTACTTC	CASSPGTLETQYF
-	TRBV5-1	-	TRBJ2-1	TGCGCCAGCAGCTTGGTACGTACCCTAGCGAATGAGCAGTTCTTC	CASSLVRTLANEQFF
-	TRBV9	-	TRBJ2-7	TGTGCCAGCAGCCCACTCCCCGCCAGATACTACGAGCAGTACTTC	CASSPLPARYYEQYF
-	TRBV5-4	TRBD2	TRBJ2-5	TGTGCCAGCAGCTACAGACTAGCGGGAGCGTCAGAGACCCAGTACTTC	CASSYRLAGASETQYF
-	TRBV5-1	-	TRBJ2-3	TGCGCCAGCAGTCCCAATACAGATACGCAGTATTTT	CASSPNTDTQYF
-	TRBV7-6	TRBD1	TRBJ2-7	TGTGCCAGCAGCGGACAGGGTGACGAGCAGTACTTC	CASSGQGDEQYF
-	TRBV5-1	-	TRBJ2-5	TGCGCCAGCAGCCCGATGAAGGGACTGGCCAGTGATGAGACCCAGTACTTC	CASSPMKGLASDETQYF
-	TRBV2	-	TRBJ1-3	TGTGCCAGCAGTGAAATTTGGGGCTCTGGAAACACCATATATTTT	CASSEIWGSGNTIYF
-	TRBV5-6	-	TRBJ1-5	TGTGCCAGCAGCTTTGGGGGGAATAGCAATCAGCCCCAGCATTTT	CASSFGGNSNQPQHF
-	TRBV27	-	TRBJ1-1	TGTGCCAGCAGGGCTCAGGGGCGGCCCGTATCAGCTTTCTTT	CASRAQGRPVSAFF
-	TRBV19	TRBD2	TRBJ2-3	TGTGCCAGTAGTATAAGGGCCGGGACTAGAGTTGATACGCAGTATTTT	CASSIRAGTRVDTQYF
-	TRBV5-1	-	TRBJ1-2	TGCGCCAGCAGCTTGGCCGGGCAAACCCATGGCTACACCTTC	CASSLAGQTHGYTF
-	TRBV30	-	TRBJ2-3	TGTGCCTGGACTCGGGGAGGCAATACGCAGTATTTT	CAWTRGGNTQYF
once	TRBV11-1	-	TRBJ2-7	TGTGCCAGCAGGGGGGGACAGTCCTCCTACGAGCAGTACTTC	CASRGGQSSYEQYF
-	TRBV9	-	TRBJ2-3	TGTGCCAGCAGCGTAAATAGCGGAACCAACACAGATACGCAGTATTTT	CASSVNSGTNTDTQYF
-	TRBV10-1	-	TRBJ1-1	TGCGCCAGCAGTGGAACAGGTTACACTGAAGCTTTCTTT	CASSGTGYTEAFF
-	TRBV20-1	-	TRBJ2-5	TGCAGCGCCACGGTAGAAGAGACCCAGTACTTC	CSATVEETQYF
once	TRBV18	-	TRBJ1-1	TGTGCCAGCTCACCTAATTTAGGCAGGATGAACACTGAAGCTTTCTTT	CASSPNLGRMNTEAFF
-	TRBV4-3	-	TRBJ1-2	TGCGCCAGCAGCCTAATGGACGGGGCGGGGGGCTATGGCTACACCTTC	CASSLMDGAGGYGYTF
-	TRBV6-1	TRBD2	TRBJ2-1	TGTGCCAGCAGTGCCCAAGGGCTAGCGGGAGGGGTCGATGAGCAGTTCTTC	CASSAQGLAGGVDEQFF
-	TRBV7-8	TRBD2	TRBJ2-1	TGTGCCAGCAGCGCTCTCGGGACTAGCGGCTACAATGAGCAGTTCTTC	CASSALGTSGYNEQFF
-	TRBV5-4	TRBD2	TRBJ2-2	TGTGCCAGTAGCGCGGGACTAGCGGGAGCAAGGAACACCGGGGAGCTGTTTTTT	CASSAGLAGARNTGELFF
-	TRBV7-9	-	TRBJ2-3	TGTGCCATCGTAAGGGAGGCAGATACGCAGTATTTT	CAIVREADTQYF
-	TRBV29-1	TRBD2	TRBJ2-2	TGCAGCGTTGGAGCGGGAGGTAGCACCGGGGAGCTGTTTTTT	CSVGAGGSTGELFF
-	TRBV7-9	TRBD1	TRBJ1-4	TGTGCCAGCAGCCAGCCCGGGACAGGAGCTGAAAAACTGTTTTTT	CASSQPGTGAEKLFF
-	TRBV4-2	-	TRBJ2-2	TGTGCCAGCAGCGAAGTGGGGAATTTAGCCGGGGAGCTGTTTTTT	CASSEVGNLAGELFF
-	TRBV11-2	-	TRBJ2-7	TGTGCCAGCAGCGTCACCTACGAGCAGTACTTC	CASSVTYEQYF
-	TRBV10-3	TRBD2	TRBJ2-5	TGTGCCATCAGCCCGGGACTAGCGGACCAAGAGACCCAGTACTTC	CAISPGLADQETQYF
few	TRBV7-2	TRBD1	TRBJ2-3	TGTGCCAGCAGCTTAGGAAATCAGGGGGCGTCAGATACGCAGTATTTT	CASSLGNQGASDTQYF
-	TRBV13	TRBD1	TRBJ2-5	TGTGCCAGCAGCTCCCGACAGGGGGCGCGGGGGGAGACCCAGTACTTC	CASSSRQGARGETQYF
-	TRBV10-1	-	TRBJ2-7	TGCGTCACTTCACTACAGGGAGTGGGCGAGCAGTACTTC	CVTSLQGVGEQYF
-	TRBV15	TRBD1	TRBJ1-1	TGTGCCACCAGCCCCTTTCACAGGGGACCCATGAACACTGAAGCTTTCTTT	CATSPFHRGPMNTEAFF
-	TRBV27	TRBD2	TRBJ2-1	TGTGCCAGCAGGCGCGACGGACTAGCGGGAGAGGCGCAGTTCTTC	CASRRDGLAGEAQFF
-	TRBV5-1	-	TRBJ2-4	TGCGCCAGCAGCCTAATAAAAGGGGGGCGGACGGACATTCAGTACTTC	CASSLIKGGRTDIQYF